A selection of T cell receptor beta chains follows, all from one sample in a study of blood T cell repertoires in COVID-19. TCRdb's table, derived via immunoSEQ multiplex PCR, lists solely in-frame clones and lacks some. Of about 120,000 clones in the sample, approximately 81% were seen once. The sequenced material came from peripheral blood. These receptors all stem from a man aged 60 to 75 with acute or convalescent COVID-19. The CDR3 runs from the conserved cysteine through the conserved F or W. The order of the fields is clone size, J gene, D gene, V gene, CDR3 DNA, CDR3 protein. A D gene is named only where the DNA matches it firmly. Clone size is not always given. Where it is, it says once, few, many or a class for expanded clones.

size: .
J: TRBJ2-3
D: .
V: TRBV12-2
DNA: TGTGCAAGTCGCTACACCCCGCGGGAGGAGACCACAGATACGCAGTATTTT
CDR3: CASRYTPREETTDTQYF

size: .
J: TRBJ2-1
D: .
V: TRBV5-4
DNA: TGTGCCAGCAGCTTGGAGGGACAACGAACGAACAATGAGCAGTTCTTC
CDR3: CASSLEGQRTNNEQFF

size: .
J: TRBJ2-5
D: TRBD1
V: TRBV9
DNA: TGTGCCAGCAGCGTAGAGGCAGGGGGCGCTGAGACCCAGTACTTC
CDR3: CASSVEAGGAETQYF

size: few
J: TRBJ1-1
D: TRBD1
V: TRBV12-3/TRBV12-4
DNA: TGTGCCAGCCGGGACAGGAGTTGGACTGAAGCTTTCTTT
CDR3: CASRDRSWTEAFF

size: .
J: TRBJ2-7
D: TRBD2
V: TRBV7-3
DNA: TGTGCCAGCAGCTTCGATGGCGGGAGGGCCTGGGAAGAGCAGTACTTC
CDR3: CASSFDGGRAWEEQYF

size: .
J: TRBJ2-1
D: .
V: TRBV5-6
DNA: TGTGCCAGCAGCTCGTACTCGAATGAGCAGTTCTTC
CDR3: CASSSYSNEQFF

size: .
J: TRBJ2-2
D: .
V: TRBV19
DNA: TGTGCCAGTAGTATAGGCCTAGCAAGCACCGGGGAGCTGTTTTTT
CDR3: CASSIGLASTGELFF

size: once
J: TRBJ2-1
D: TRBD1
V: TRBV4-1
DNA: TGCGCCAGCAGCCAAGATCTGGGGACAGGGAATGAGCAGTTCTTC
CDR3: CASSQDLGTGNEQFF

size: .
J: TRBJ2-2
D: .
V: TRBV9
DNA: TGTGCCAGCAGCATTGGGCCCACGGCCGGGGAGCTGTTTTTT
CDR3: CASSIGPTAGELFF

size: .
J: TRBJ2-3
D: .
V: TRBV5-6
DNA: TGTGCCAGCAGCTACCGTCAGTTGACAGAAGAGAGCACGCAGTATTTT
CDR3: CASSYRQLTEESTQYF

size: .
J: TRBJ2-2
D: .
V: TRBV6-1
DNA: TGTGCCAGCAGTGAAAGGCTGCCGGGGGAGATCGGGGAGCTGTTTTTT
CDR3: CASSERLPGEIGELFF

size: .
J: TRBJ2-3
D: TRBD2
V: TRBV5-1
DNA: TGCGCCAGCAGCTTGGCCGGGGCGGGAGGGACAGATACGCAGTATTTT
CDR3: CASSLAGAGGTDTQYF

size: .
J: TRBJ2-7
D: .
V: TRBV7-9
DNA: TGTGCCAGCAGCTTGACTACCTGGGAGCAGTACTTC
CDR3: CASSLTTWEQYF

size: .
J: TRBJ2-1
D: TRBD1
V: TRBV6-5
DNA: TGTGCCAGCAGTCTGACCCGGGACAGGACCAATGAGCAGTTCTTC
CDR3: CASSLTRDRTNEQFF

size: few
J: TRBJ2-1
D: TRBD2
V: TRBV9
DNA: TGTGCCAGCAGCCCCCCCACGGCGGGAGGGAGCTCCTACAATGAGCAGTTCTTC
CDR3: CASSPPTAGGSSYNEQFF

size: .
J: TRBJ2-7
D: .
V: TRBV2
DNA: TGTGCCAGCACCCGGGCGGGAAGCGAGCAGTACTTC
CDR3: CASTRAGSEQYF

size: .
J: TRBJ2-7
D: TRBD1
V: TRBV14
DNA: TGTGCCAGCAGCCACGGGACAGGGTATAGCTACGAGCAGTACTTC
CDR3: CASSHGTGYSYEQYF

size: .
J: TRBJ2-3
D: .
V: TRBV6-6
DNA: TGTGCCAGCATCACAGGGCAGGGCCTCGGGGATACGCAGTATTTT
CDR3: CASITGQGLGDTQYF

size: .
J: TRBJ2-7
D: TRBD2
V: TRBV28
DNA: TGTGCCAGCAGTTTATCCGGGACTAGTTTAAACGAGCAGTACTTC
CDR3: CASSLSGTSLNEQYF

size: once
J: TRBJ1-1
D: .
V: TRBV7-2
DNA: TGTGCCAGCAGCCTCCGCGGGGGGGACGCTGAAGCTTTCTTT
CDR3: CASSLRGGDAEAFF

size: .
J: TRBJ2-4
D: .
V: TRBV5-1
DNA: TGCGCCAGCAGCTTGGGAGGGCAAAACATTCAGTACTTC
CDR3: CASSLGGQNIQYF

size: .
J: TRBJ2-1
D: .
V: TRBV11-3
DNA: TGTGCCAGCAGCTCCACCGGGACTTCCTACAATGAGCAGTTCTTC
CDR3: CASSSTGTSYNEQFF

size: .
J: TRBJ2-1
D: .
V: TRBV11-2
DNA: TGTGCCGACCGCGGTCCCCCCAGCTATGAGCAGTTCTTC
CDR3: CADRGPPSYEQFF

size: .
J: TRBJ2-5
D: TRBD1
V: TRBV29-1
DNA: TGCAGCGCTTGGACAGGGCAAGAGACCCAGTACTTC
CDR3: CSAWTGQETQYF

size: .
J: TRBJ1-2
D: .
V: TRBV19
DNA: TGTGCCAGTACTATGGGCCAGGGGAGTGGCTACACCTTC
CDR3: CASTMGQGSGYTF

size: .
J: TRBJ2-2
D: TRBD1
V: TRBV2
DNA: TGTGCCAGCAGCGTGGACAGGGTAGGCACCGGGGAGCTGTTTTTT
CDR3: CASSVDRVGTGELFF

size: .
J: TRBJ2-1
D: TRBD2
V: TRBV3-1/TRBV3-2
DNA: TGTGCCAGCAGCCAAGAAATAGGTAGCGGGAGGCCCGAGCAGTTCTTC
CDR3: CASSQEIGSGRPEQFF

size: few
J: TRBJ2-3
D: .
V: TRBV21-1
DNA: TGTGCCAGCAGCGCGGACAGGGAGGCAGATACGCAGTATTTT
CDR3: CASSADREADTQYF

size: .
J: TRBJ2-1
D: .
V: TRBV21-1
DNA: TGTGCCAGCAGCTTCTCGAGCCTAGCAATGGAACATGAGCAGTTCTTC
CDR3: CASSFSSLAMEHEQFF

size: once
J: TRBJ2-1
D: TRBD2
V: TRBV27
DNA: TGTGCCAGCAGTTTAAAGACTAGCGGGAGGGCTCGGAATGAGCAGTTCTTC
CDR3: CASSLKTSGRARNEQFF

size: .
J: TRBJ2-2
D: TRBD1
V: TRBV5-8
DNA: TGTGCCAGCAGCTGGGGACAGGGGCCCACCGGGGAGCTGTTTTTT
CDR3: CASSWGQGPTGELFF

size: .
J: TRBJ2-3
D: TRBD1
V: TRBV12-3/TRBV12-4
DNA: TGTGCCAGCAGTGACAGGGAAACGCAGTATTTT
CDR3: CASSDRETQYF

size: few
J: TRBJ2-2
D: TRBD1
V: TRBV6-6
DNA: TGTGCCAGCAGTTATGGGACAGGGCGGACCGGGGAGCTGTTTTTT
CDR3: CASSYGTGRTGELFF

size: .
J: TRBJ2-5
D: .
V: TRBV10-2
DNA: TGCGCCAGCAGAAGAGGCCAGGGAATGGAGACCCAGTACTTC
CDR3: CASRRGQGMETQYF

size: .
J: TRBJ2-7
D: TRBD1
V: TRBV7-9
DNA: TGTGCCAGCAGCCCCGGACAGGGTATGAACGAGCAGTACTTC
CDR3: CASSPGQGMNEQYF

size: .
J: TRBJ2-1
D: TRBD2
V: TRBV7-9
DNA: TGTGCCAGCTTAGGTGGACTAGCGGGAGGTGAGCAGTTCTTC
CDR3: CASLGGLAGGEQFF

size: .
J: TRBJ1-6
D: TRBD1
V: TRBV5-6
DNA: TGTGCCAGCACCGTCTGGAGGGGGCTGTATAATTCACCCCTCCACTTT
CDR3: CASTVWRGLYNSPLHF

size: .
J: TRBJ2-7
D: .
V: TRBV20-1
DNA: TGCAACCGGGGCGAGCAGTACTTC
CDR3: CNRGEQYF

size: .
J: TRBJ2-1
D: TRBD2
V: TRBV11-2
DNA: TGTGCCAGCAGCTTAGATTCGAGTAGCGGGAGGGCCCTCAGGGGGGATGAGCAGTTCTTC
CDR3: CASSLDSSSGRALRGDEQFF

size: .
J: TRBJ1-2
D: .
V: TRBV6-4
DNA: TGTGCCAGCAGTGACCTCTATGGCTACACCTTC
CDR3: CASSDLYGYTF